A single sample is the source of the 11 T cell receptor beta chains below, sequenced in a study of T cells expressing NK-cell markers. TCRdb re-called the 5' RACE reads and shows each CDR3 protein once, DNA omitted. The sample holds roughly 300,000 distinct CDR3 sequences. Sequenced: blood T cells: a sorted CD56 or NKG2C T cell subset, CD4+ or CD8+ T cells, or bulk PBMC T cells (not recorded which). All receptors derive from a woman between 18 and 75 years old in good health.

V usage is TRBV7-2 and J usage is TRBJ2-1; lacking DNA, the TRBD2 call made by TCRdb goes unchecked. The CDR3 has 12 residues. The germline gives CDR1 SGHTA, CDR2 FQGNSA. The CDR3 region is CASSLMGTITFF.

V gene TRBV29-1 combines with J gene TRBJ2-1; no DNA is available, so the TRBD1 call from TCRdb remains unchecked. This CDR3 region has 15 residues. CDR1 and CDR2 from the germline V gene are SQVTM and ANQGSEA. The CDR3 here is CSAQRVGKGFGEQFF.

The rearrangement joins TRBV6-5 to TRBJ1-2. There are 15 residues in the CDR3. Germline CDR1 MNHEY, CDR2 SVGAGI. This CDR3 is CASSYITGVNYGYTF.

The gene calls are TRBV7-9 and TRBJ2-3. The CDR3 spans 15 residues. Germline CDR1 is SEHNR and CDR2 is FQNEAQ (reference sequence). CDR3 region: CASSLRAHPTDTQYF.

The chain links TRBV7-8 to TRBJ1-5; TCRdb calls TRBD1, which cannot be checked without DNA. The CDR3 spans 16 residues. Germline lookup yields CDR1 SGHVS and CDR2 FQNEAQ. CDR3 residues: CASGQGVGLSNQPQHF.

This chain connects TRBV5-1 to TRBJ1-4; the D call from TCRdb, TRBD1, cannot be confirmed without DNA. Germline loops: CDR1 SGHRS, CDR2 YFSETQ. This CDR3 contains 16 residues. CDR3 in amino acids: CASSPGQGRTNEKLFF.

The chain carries TRBV7-2 and TRBJ2-3; as DNA is missing, the TRBD2 call by TCRdb cannot be tested. Germline V CDR1 and CDR2: SGHTA, FQGNSA. The CDR3 covers 16 residues. This chain's CDR3 is CASSLWSGGSTDTQYF.

This rearrangement joins TRBV20-1 to TRBJ1-3; with no DNA, the TCRdb D assignment of TRBD1 cannot be verified. Germline lookup yields CDR1 DFQATT and CDR2 SNEGSKA (reference sequence). The CDR3 consists of 16 residues. The chain's CDR3 is CSARAGTLGSGNTIYF.

J is TRBJ2-7 and V is TRBV9; TCRdb selects TRBD1, and the lack of DNA leaves this call unchecked. Germline V gives CDR1 SGDLS, CDR2 YYNGEE. The length of the CDR3 is 16 residues. CDR3 region: CASSVAPTGPNYEQYF.

The chain has TRBV15 and TRBJ2-3; the TCRdb call, TRBD1, lacks DNA for checking. The CDR3 loop spans 15 amino acids. Germline V gives CDR1 LNHNV, CDR2 YYDKDF (reference sequence). The CDR3 protein is CATSSYRGVSDTQYF.

The genes are TRBV6-5 and TRBJ1-2. Germline V CDR1 and CDR2: MNHEY, SVGAGI. The CDR3 has 13 residues. The CDR3 here is CASSSPLGYGYTF.